This T cell receptor (beta chain) was sequenced during a study of blood T cell repertoires in COVID-19 (TCRdb year 2020). Study-level background: Collaborator samples came from the United States, Italy and Spain and covered acute and convalescent phases of COVID-19. The prospective study material was composed of cDNA or gDNA derived from T cells, B-cell-depleted T cells, or PBMCs. The dataset comprised deeply sampled blood TCRbeta repertoires from subjects exposed to, actively infected with, or recovered from COVID-19. A freely available public database, intended as a resource for researchers studying the immune response to SARS-CoV-2, is where the repertoires were released. Samples came from the ongoing ImmuneRACE study (first 160 participants) plus 1,254 subjects from 6 global collaborators. A de-identified subject ID, COVID-19 status, age in years and sex were almost always included in the sample metadata. HLA class I and class II types, where available, came from metadata supplied by the sample provider rather than from assay-based typing. Findings and caveats that apply to the study as a whole: Clinical and demographic metadata were provided uncurated, with the amount varying by source and participant.

Worth noting for this clone: Its antigen is not yet known. No base qualities exist here, and no much larger clone lies one base off it.

TCRbeta CDR3 regions were amplified from genomic DNA using the immunoSEQ Assay, a bias-controlled multiplex PCR. The authors processed their data as follows. Within the assay, amplification of reference gene primers was used to estimate how many nucleated cells each sample contained. To quantify the absolute abundance of each unique TCRbeta CDR3 rearrangement, sequence reads were collapsed and filtered. For each sample, productive Simpson clonality was calculated as the square root of Simpson's diversity index over productive rearrangements. TCRdb limited this immuneACCESS table to in-frame rearrangements with V and J called. A share of clones is missing; checked studies link under half to unresolved V genes, and the rest is unexplained. From that table come the V and J calls and clone size; the DNA was used to work out D and trimming. Present in this sample are about 170,000 clones, about 89% of which were seen just once. Roughly 3.5% of the sample rests with the top ten.

The CDR3 starts with the cysteine, ends with the phenylalanine, and has 13 residues. This entry keeps only the CDR3 DNA: 39 bases, framed from base 1. Based on the germline V gene, the CDR1 and CDR2 sequences are ENHRY and SYGVKD. V is reduced by 1 base and J by 10 bases, leaving a spacing of 13 bases between them. The collaborating institutions used their own protocols to collect whole blood in K2EDTA tubes. Collaborator samples were shipped for TCRbeta analysis as frozen whole blood, isolated PBMCs, or DNA extracted from either sample type. The TCR comes from a man between 65 and 80 years old with acute or convalescent COVID-19. Material for sequencing was peripheral blood. The receptor chain draws on TRBV10-3 and TRBJ1-2, with TRBD1 as a weak D call on 6 bases. The bases read TGTGCCATCAGTGAGTTGGACAGCCAAACCTACACCTTC. Its product reads: CAISELDSQTYTF.